This is a list of T cell receptor beta chains from one sample in a study of cytomegalovirus exposure and HLA in healthy donors. The protocol was immunoSEQ multiplex PCR, while the TCRdb copy is restricted to in-frame clones and leaves out a portion. This table has over 250,000 clones, around 90% appearing once. The source material was PBMCs. These receptors came from a woman aged 25 to 45 in good health and CMV-seropositive. The CDR3 runs from the conserved cysteine through the conserved F or W. A D gene is named only where the DNA matches it firmly. Clone size is not always given. Where it is, it says once, few, many or a class for expanded clones.

size,V,J,D,DNA,CDR3
-,TRBV14,TRBJ1-6,-,TGTGCCAGCAGCCAAACAACAGGTCCTCTCTCTAATTCACCCCTCCACTTT,CASSQTTGPLSNSPLHF
once,TRBV9,TRBJ2-1,TRBD1,TGTGCCAGCAGCGGAACAGGGGGTTCCTACAATGAGCAGTTCTTC,CASSGTGGSYNEQFF
-,TRBV2,TRBJ1-6,-,TGTGCCAGCAGACGGAGGGAATCACCCCTCCACTTT,CASRRRESPLHF
-,TRBV7-9,TRBJ2-2,-,TGTGCCAGCAGCTTTTATTGGAGTACCGGGGAGCTGTTTTTT,CASSFYWSTGELFF
-,TRBV4-1,TRBJ2-3,TRBD2,TGCGCCAGCAGCCAACAGACTAGCGGAATCACAGATACGCAGTATTTT,CASSQQTSGITDTQYF
-,TRBV5-4,TRBJ1-1,-,TGTGCCAGCAGCTTCAGGGGCGCTCTGGTGAACACTGAAGCTTTCTTT,CASSFRGALVNTEAFF
-,TRBV12-5,TRBJ2-5,-,TGTGCTAGTGGTCGCGGGGTTTTGGAGACCCAGTACTTC,CASGRGVLETQYF
-,TRBV2,TRBJ1-3,-,TGTGCCAGCTGCTTAGACACTCCCTCTGGAAACACCATATATTTT,CASCLDTPSGNTIYF
-,TRBV7-9,TRBJ1-6,-,TGTGCCAGCAGCTTATCCGGAAACTGGTATTCACCCCTCCACTTT,CASSLSGNWYSPLHF
-,TRBV29-1,TRBJ2-6,TRBD1,TGCAGCGTTGAAACCACGAGACAGGGACCCTCTGGGGCCAACGTCCTGACTTTC,CSVETTRQGPSGANVLTF
-,TRBV19,TRBJ2-3,TRBD1,TGTGCCAGTAGTGAGGACAGGGTAAGGGATACGCAGTATTTT,CASSEDRVRDTQYF
-,TRBV7-6,TRBJ2-5,TRBD1,TGTGCCAGCGGAGGGACAGGGGGCGTGGGAGAGACCCAGTACTTC,CASGGTGGVGETQYF
-,TRBV11-2,TRBJ1-1,-,TGTGCCAGCAGCTTGGGAAGGGACACTGAAGCTTTCTTT,CASSLGRDTEAFF
-,TRBV19,TRBJ1-6,TRBD1,TGTGCCAGTAGTATAGATGGGACAGAGAATTCACCCCTCCACTTT,CASSIDGTENSPLHF
-,TRBV7-9,TRBJ2-7,-,TGTGCCAGCAGCGTCCGGGAACTATCCTACGAGCAGTACTTC,CASSVRELSYEQYF
-,TRBV11-3,TRBJ2-5,-,TGTGCCAGCATCTTGACCCCCGAGGAGACCCAGTACTTC,CASILTPEETQYF
-,TRBV11-2,TRBJ1-2,TRBD1,TGTGCCAGCAGCTTAGGTCCAGGGGGCGGCTATGGCTACACCTTC,CASSLGPGGGYGYTF
-,TRBV6-6,TRBJ2-7,TRBD2,TGTGCCAGCGGACTAGCTGACGAGCAGTACTTC,CASGLADEQYF
-,TRBV30,TRBJ2-1,-,TGTGCCTGGAGACGCCAAGGGATTGAGCAGTTCTTC,CAWRRQGIEQFF
-,TRBV2,TRBJ2-7,TRBD1,TGTGCCAGCTCCCGGACAGGGCTGTACGAGCAGTACTTC,CASSRTGLYEQYF
-,TRBV4-2,TRBJ1-3,-,TGTGCCAGCAGCCAAGATCTTTATGGAAACACCATATATTTT,CASSQDLYGNTIYF
-,TRBV6-5,TRBJ2-7,-,TGTGCCAGCATGGGGACACCCTCCTACGAGCAGTACTTC,CASMGTPSYEQYF
-,TRBV4-2,TRBJ2-7,-,TGTGCCAGCAGCCAAGGGGGCTGGGCCTACGAGCAGTACTTC,CASSQGGWAYEQYF
-,TRBV10-3,TRBJ1-5,TRBD1,TGTGCCATCAGTGAGTCGAGGACAGGGAATAGCAATCAGCCCCAGCATTTT,CAISESRTGNSNQPQHF
few,TRBV4-1,TRBJ2-2,TRBD1,TGCGCCAGCAGTGTTACAGGGGGCACTACCGGGGAGCTGTTTTTT,CASSVTGGTTGELFF
-,TRBV4-3,TRBJ2-7,TRBD2,TGCGCCAGCAGCCAAGATATTAGCGGGAATTACGAGCAGTACTTC,CASSQDISGNYEQYF
-,TRBV5-4,TRBJ2-5,-,TGTGCCAGCAGCTTGGAAGGGGGGACGCGGCGAGAGACCCAGTACTTC,CASSLEGGTRRETQYF
-,TRBV28,TRBJ1-1,-,TGTGCCAGCAGTTTATTACAGACGAACACTGAAGCTTTCTTT,CASSLLQTNTEAFF